This TCR beta chain was profiled in a study of cytomegalovirus exposure and HLA in healthy donors. Per germline, CDR1 SQVTM and CDR2 ANQGSEA. V lost 5 bases to trimming and J lost 6 bases, with 7 bases between them. The CDR3 spans 10 residues. Healthy bone marrow donors made up the cohort. Findings and caveats of the study: In a later analysis, common viral pathogens appeared linked to several of the most significant clusters. Only CMV serostatus was available as immune exposure information. Further analysis, carried out later, found HLA-associated TCR beta chains more clonally expanded than equally common other chains.

To note about this clone: The antigen remains unidentified.

PCR was performed using 60 Vbeta and 13 Jbeta primers. This table comes from immunoSEQ multiplex PCR, and its TCRdb copy is limited to in-frame clones, with some not included. This sample's clone table lists 30,000 to 35,000 clones. The receptor was isolated from a woman aged 40 to 50 in good health and CMV-seropositive. V and J are TRBV29-1 and TRBJ2-5, with D unclear. Sequencing was performed on PBMCs. The CDR3 region has the DNA TGCAGCGTTCGTTCTCAGACCCAGTACTTC. This encodes CSVRSQTQYF.